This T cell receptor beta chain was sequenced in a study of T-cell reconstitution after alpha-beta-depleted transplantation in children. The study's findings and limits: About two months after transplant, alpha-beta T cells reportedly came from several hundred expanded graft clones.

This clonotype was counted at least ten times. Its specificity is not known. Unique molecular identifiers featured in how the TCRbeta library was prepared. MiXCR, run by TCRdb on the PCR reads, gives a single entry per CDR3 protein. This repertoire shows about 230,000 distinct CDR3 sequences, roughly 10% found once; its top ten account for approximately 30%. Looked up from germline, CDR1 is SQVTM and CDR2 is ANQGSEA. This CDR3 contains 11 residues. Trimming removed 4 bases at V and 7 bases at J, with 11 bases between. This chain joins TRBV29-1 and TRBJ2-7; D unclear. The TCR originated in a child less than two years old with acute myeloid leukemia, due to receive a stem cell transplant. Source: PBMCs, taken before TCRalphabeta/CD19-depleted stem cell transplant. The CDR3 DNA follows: TGCAGCGTTGGTATGGCCCGTGAGCAGTACTTC. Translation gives CSVGMAREQYF.